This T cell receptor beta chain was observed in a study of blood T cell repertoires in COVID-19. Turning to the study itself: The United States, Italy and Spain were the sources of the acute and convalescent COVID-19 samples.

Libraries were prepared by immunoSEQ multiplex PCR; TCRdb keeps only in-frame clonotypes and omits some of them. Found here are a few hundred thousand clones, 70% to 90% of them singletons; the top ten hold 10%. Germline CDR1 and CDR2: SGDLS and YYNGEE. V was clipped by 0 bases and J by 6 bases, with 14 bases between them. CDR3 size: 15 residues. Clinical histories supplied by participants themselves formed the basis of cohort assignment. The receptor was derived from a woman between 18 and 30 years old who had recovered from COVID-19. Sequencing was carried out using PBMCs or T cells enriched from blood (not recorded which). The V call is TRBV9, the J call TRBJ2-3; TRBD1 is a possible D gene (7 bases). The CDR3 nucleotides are TGTGCCAGCAGCGTAGGCCAGGGGGGAACGGATACGCAGTATTTT. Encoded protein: CASSVGQGGTDTQYF.